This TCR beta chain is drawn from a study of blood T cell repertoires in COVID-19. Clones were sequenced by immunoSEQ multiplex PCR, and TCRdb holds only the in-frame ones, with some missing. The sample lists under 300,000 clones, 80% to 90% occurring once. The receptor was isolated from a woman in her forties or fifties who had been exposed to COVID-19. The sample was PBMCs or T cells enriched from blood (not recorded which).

The CDR3 DNA follows: TGTGCCATCCGACGACTAGCGGACTCCTACGAGCAGTACTTC. Translating gives CAIRRLADSYEQYF. The V call is TRBV10-3, the J call TRBJ2-7, with TRBD2 matching over 9 bases. Trimming cost V 8 bases and J 0 bases; bases outside gene matches: 5. The CDR3 contains 14 residues. Germline values: CDR1 ENHRY, CDR2 SYGVKD.